These 25 T cell receptor beta chains share one sample of origin, sequenced in a study of blood T cell repertoires in COVID-19. This table comes from immunoSEQ multiplex PCR, and its TCRdb copy is limited to in-frame clones, with some not included. The sample has under 30,000 clones, approximately 90% seen once. What was sequenced was peripheral blood. The receptors here all came from a man older than 75 with acute or convalescent COVID-19.

The J gene is TRBJ1-2, the V gene TRBV10-3; 9 bases agree with TRBD1. There are 15 residues in the CDR3. The ends lost 7 bases at V and 3 bases at J; junction bases unmatched: 9. Germline values: CDR1 ENHRY, CDR2 SYGVKD. The DNA of the CDR3 is TGTGCCATCATGATAGGGACAGGGACTCACTATGGCTACACCTTC. Translated: CAIMIGTGTHYGYTF.

The chain employs TRBV7-9 and TRBJ2-7; tentatively, D is TRBD2 (6 bases). The V gene lost 5 bases and the J gene lost 5 bases, with 19 bases spanning the gap. There are 15 residues in the CDR3. CDR1 is SEHNR and CDR2 is FQNEAQ in the germline V gene (reference sequence). CDR3 in DNA: TGTGCCAGCAGCCCGGCCGGGCTTCCGGGGGACGAGCAGTACTTC. Protein: CASSPAGLPGDEQYF.

V usage is TRBV10-2 and J usage is TRBJ2-3; 10 bases are a match to TRBD1. The CDR3 sequence is 13 residues long. Germline CDR1 reads WSHSY; CDR2 reads SAAADI. After removal of 8 bases from V and 5 bases from J, the junction contained 4 bases not matched to a gene. The CDR3 loop reads CASQTGGGDTQYF. The CDR3 DNA sequence: TGCGCCAGCCAGACAGGGGGCGGAGATACGCAGTATTTT.

The V and J genes are TRBV30 and TRBJ1-6, with 9 nucleotides matching TRBD1. J was trimmed by 9 bases and V by 4 bases; bases with no gene match: 7. Germline CDR1 GTSNPN, CDR2 SVGIG (reference sequence). The CDR3 is 14 amino acids. In DNA, the CDR3 is TGTGCCTGGACCCTCCTGACAGGGGGTTCACCCCTCCACTTT. It encodes CAWTLLTGGSPLHF.

V and J are TRBV2 and TRBJ1-4; 8 bases are a match to TRBD1. CDR3 length equals 14 residues. Per germline, CDR1 SNHLY and CDR2 FYNNEI. Losses at the gene ends were 7 bases for V and 8 bases for J; bases not matched to a gene: 9. CDR3 nucleotide sequence: TGTGCCAGCAACCCAGACAGGGGAGGGGAAAAACTGTTTTTT. It encodes CASNPDRGGEKLFF.

The chain recombines TRBV2 with TRBJ1-2; D is possibly TRBD1 (6 bases). The V gene's germline CDR1 is SNHLY and CDR2 FYNNEI. This CDR3 comprises 12 residues. The germline V and J ends were trimmed by 6 bases and 6 bases, with 11 bases remaining between them. The CDR3 DNA follows: TGTGCCAGCAGATTGGGACACGATGGCTACACCTTC. This sequence encodes CASRLGHDGYTF.

The CDR3 here is CASSPSDRASPLHF. Here the CDR3 DNA reads TGTGCCAGCAGCCCCTCCGACAGGGCCTCACCCCTCCACTTT. The gene calls are TRBV3-1 (or the pseudogene TRBV3-2) and TRBJ1-6; 7 bases map to TRBD1. The CDR3 length is 14 residues. Per germline, CDR1 LGHDT and CDR2 YNNKEL (reference sequence). With 4 bases clipped from V and 10 bases from J, the junction kept 7 bases outside the gene matches.

The chain recombines TRBV7-6 with TRBJ1-5; TRBD1 agrees at 10 bases. J lost 2 bases, V lost 3 bases, and 4 bases had no gene match. The CDR3 covers 16 residues. In germline, CDR1 is SGHVS, CDR2 FNYEAQ. This CDR3 reads CASSLTGGRGNQPQHF. The CDR3, as DNA: TGTGCCAGCAGCTTGACAGGGGGCAGGGGCAATCAGCCCCAGCATTTT.

The chain combines TRBV5-1 with TRBJ2-5, with TRBD1 matching 7 bases. Germline trimming cut 4 bases from V and 2 bases from J; bases unmatched to any gene: 5. The length of the CDR3 is 14 residues. Germline assignment: CDR1 SGHRS and CDR2 YFSETQ. CDR3 loop: CASSRGDSQETQYF. DNA for the CDR3: TGCGCCAGCAGCCGAGGGGACAGTCAAGAGACCCAGTACTTC.

The gene calls are TRBV5-1 and TRBJ2-7; D possibly corresponds to TRBD1 (5 bases). V was clipped by 0 bases and J by 4 bases, with 14 bases between them. Germline V gene data show CDR1 as SGHRS and CDR2 as YFSETQ. This CDR3 region has 15 residues. CDR3: CASSLVGRDTYEQYF. The CDR3 region has the DNA TGCGCCAGCAGCTTGGTCGGCAGGGATACGTACGAGCAGTACTTC.

This clone has just a few counts. The chain links TRBV18 to TRBJ1-2; D unclear. Looked up from germline, CDR1 is KGHSH and CDR2 is LQKENI. The V and J ends lost 3 bases and 2 bases respectively, with 7 bases between them. This CDR3 has 13 residues. CDR3 amino acids: CASSPAGNYGYTF. The DNA for the CDR3 is TGTGCCAGCTCACCGGCGGGGAACTATGGCTACACCTTC.

V gene TRBV11-3 combines with J gene TRBJ1-1; no definite D call. CDR3 size: 13 residues. V lost 0 bases to trimming and J lost 1 base, with 3 bases between them. CDR1 and CDR2 from the germline V gene are SGHNT and YENEEA. CDR3 in DNA: TGTGCCAGCAGCTTAGAGAGGAACACTGAAGCTTTCTTT. It translates to CASSLERNTEAFF. Using reference TRBV11-3 and TRBJ1-1 for the parts outside the CDR3, the full variable domain is EAGVVQSPRYKIIEKKQPVAFWCNPISGHNTLYWYLQNLGQGPELLIRYENEEAVDDSQLPKDRFSAERLKGVDSTLKIQPAELGDSAVYLCASSLERNTEAFFGQGTRLTVV.

The V gene is TRBV4-2, the J gene TRBJ2-2; TRBD1 agrees at 11 bases. V was clipped by 5 bases and J by 7 bases; unmatched bases: 9. This CDR3 has 16 residues. In germline, CDR1 is LGHNA, CDR2 YNFKEQ. The CDR3: CASSLGQGAHSGELFF. As DNA, the CDR3 is TGTGCCAGCAGCTTAGGACAGGGGGCGCATAGCGGGGAGCTGTTTTTT.

The gene calls are TRBV7-9 and TRBJ1-4; 10 bases agree with TRBD1. The CDR3 consists of 15 residues. Germline CDR1 and CDR2: SEHNR and FQNEAQ (reference sequence). Trimming took 5 bases from V and 8 from J; bases not matched to a gene: 8. DNA for the CDR3: TGTGCCAGCAGCCGCAGGACAGGGGGGACGGAAAAACTGTTTTTT. Amino acids: CASSRRTGGTEKLFF.

The chain is built from TRBV19 and TRBJ2-1; TRBD2 agrees at 8 bases. Germline V CDR1 and CDR2: LNHDA, SQIVND (reference sequence). There are 15 residues in the CDR3. Unmatched junction bases numbered 8, after V lost 2 bases and J lost 8 bases. The CDR3 nucleotides are TGTGCCAGTAGTATAACAGCGGGGGAACTCGATGAGCAGTTCTTC. Its protein is CASSITAGELDEQFF.

The V and J genes are TRBV10-3 and TRBJ1-3, with D possibly matching TRBD1 (6 bases). CDR3 size: 15 residues. Germline V gene data show CDR1 as ENHRY and CDR2 as SYGVKD. Trimming removed 0 bases at V and 4 bases at J, with 10 bases between. CDR3: CAISESRGTGNTIYF. CDR3 nucleotide sequence: TGTGCCATCAGTGAGTCAAGGGGGACCGGAAACACCATATATTTT.

The gene calls are TRBV11-2 and TRBJ1-2; 8 bases fit TRBD1. Trimming at V came to 1 base and at J to 8 bases, leaving 6 bases not matched to a gene. The CDR3 length is 14 residues. The germline V gene has CDR1 SGHAT and CDR2 FQNNGV. The CDR3: CASSLAPGGQGYTF. CDR3 DNA sequence: TGTGCCAGCAGCTTAGCACCAGGGGGCCAGGGCTACACCTTC.

The chain employs TRBV18 and TRBJ2-7; D may be TRBD1 (6 bases). Trimming cost V 6 bases and J 0 bases, with 15 bases left between them. CDR3 length: 15 residues. Per germline, CDR1 KGHSH and CDR2 LQKENI. As DNA, the CDR3 is TGTGCCAGCTCCCTCCGACAGGAGATCTCCTACGAGCAGTACTTC. Protein product: CASSLRQEISYEQYF.

This chain connects TRBV5-1 to TRBJ1-1; a weak D match, TRBD1 (5 bases). From germline, CDR1 is SGHRS and CDR2 YFSETQ. Trimming stripped 4 bases from V and 4 bases from J, with 17 bases between. The CDR3 runs to 15 residues. This chain's CDR3 is CASSNEQVRVTEAFF. The CDR3 region has the DNA TGCGCCAGCAGCAATGAACAGGTCAGAGTCACTGAAGCTTTCTTT.

V and J are TRBV7-8 and TRBJ1-3; the match to TRBD1 covers 10 bases. V shed 5 bases, J shed 9 bases, and the junction held 4 bases outside the gene matches. Germline V gene lookup returns CDR1 SGHVS and CDR2 FQNEAQ. This CDR3 has 13 amino acids. CDR3 in amino acids: CASSTGQGVTIYF. Here the CDR3 DNA reads TGTGCCAGCAGCACAGGACAGGGGGTCACCATATATTTT.

The V call is TRBV11-2, the J call TRBJ2-7; D is perhaps TRBD1 (5 bases). Germline CDR1 and CDR2: SGHAT and FQNNGV. V was clipped by 5 bases and J by 0 bases, with 11 bases between them. This CDR3 region has 14 residues. The CDR3 sequence is CASSRDRSSYEQYF. CDR3 coding DNA: TGTGCCAGCAGCCGAGACAGAAGCTCCTACGAGCAGTACTTC. The full variable domain, its missing parts supplied by reference TRBV11-2 and TRBJ2-7, is EAGVAQSPRYKIIEKRQSVAFWCNPISGHATLYWYQQILGQGPKLLIQFQNNGVVDDSQLPKDRFSAERLKGVDSTLKIQPAKLEDSAVYLCASSRDRSSYEQYFGPGTRLTVT.

The chain has TRBV5-5 and TRBJ2-2; 8 nucleotides align to TRBD1. CDR3 length equals 17 residues. The ends lost 2 bases at V and 5 bases at J; junction bases unmatched: 11. Per germline, CDR1 SGHKS and CDR2 YYEKEE (reference sequence). The CDR3 spells CASSFALGQAGTGELFF. The CDR3 nucleotides are TGTGCCAGCAGCTTCGCTTTGGGACAGGCCGGAACCGGGGAGCTGTTTTTT.

The chain joins TRBV3-1 (or the pseudogene TRBV3-2) to TRBJ1-2; TRBD1 matches 7 bases. V shed 2 bases and J 7 bases; nucleotides not matched to a gene: 7. The CDR3 is 14 amino acids. CDR1 and CDR2 (germline): LGHDT, YNNKEL (reference sequence). DNA of the CDR3: TGTGCCAGCAGCCAAACTAGACAGGGCTCTGGCTACACCTTC. Residues: CASSQTRQGSGYTF.

The chain uses TRBV4-2 and TRBJ2-5; 12 nucleotides agree with TRBD2. CDR3 size: 17 residues. The V segment lost 4 bases and the J segment 4 bases; nucleotides outside the gene matches: 10. The V gene's germline CDR1 is LGHNA and CDR2 YNFKEQ. As DNA, the CDR3 is TGTGCCAGCAGCCCCCTCCCTAGCGGGGGGGCCGGAGAGACCCAGTACTTC. This codes for CASSPLPSGGAGETQYF.

V usage is TRBV6-2 or TRBV6-3 and J usage is TRBJ2-2; 8 bases line up with TRBD2. The CDR3 contains 16 residues. Germline CDR1 reads MNHEY; CDR2 reads SVGEGT. Losses at the gene ends were 4 bases for V and 5 bases for J; bases not matched to a gene: 9. The CDR3 bases are TGTGCCAGCAGTTTGGGCGGGGGGCCGTTTACCGGGGAGCTGTTTTTT. Its protein product is CASSLGGGPFTGELFF.